This T cell receptor (beta chain) is drawn from a study of T cells in severe cutaneous drug reactions. Study-level background: RegiSCAR criteria gave all enrolled patients a probable or definite SJS/TEN or DRESS diagnosis. Patients in acute or recovery stage gave blister fluids/cells and PBMC.

CDR1 is DFQATT and CDR2 is SNEGSKA in the germline V gene (reference sequence). CDR3 length: 14 amino acids. The iRepertoire multiplex PCR system with TCR subtype-specific primers built both bulk and single-cell libraries. From its re-call of the multiplex PCR reads, TCRdb lists each CDR3 protein once, without DNA. Its clone listing holds about 9,600 distinct CDR3 sequences. The patients sequenced had a carbamazepine-induced Stevens-Johnson syndrome or toxic epidermal necrolysis reaction. Sequencing was done on a sample of cells from a skin blister. This receptor was identified in a human donor with Stevens-Johnson syndrome, a severe cutaneous drug reaction. J is TRBJ2-7 and V is TRBV20-1; there is no DNA to check the TCRdb D call of TRBD1. CDR3 region: CSAIPIDRGTEQYF.